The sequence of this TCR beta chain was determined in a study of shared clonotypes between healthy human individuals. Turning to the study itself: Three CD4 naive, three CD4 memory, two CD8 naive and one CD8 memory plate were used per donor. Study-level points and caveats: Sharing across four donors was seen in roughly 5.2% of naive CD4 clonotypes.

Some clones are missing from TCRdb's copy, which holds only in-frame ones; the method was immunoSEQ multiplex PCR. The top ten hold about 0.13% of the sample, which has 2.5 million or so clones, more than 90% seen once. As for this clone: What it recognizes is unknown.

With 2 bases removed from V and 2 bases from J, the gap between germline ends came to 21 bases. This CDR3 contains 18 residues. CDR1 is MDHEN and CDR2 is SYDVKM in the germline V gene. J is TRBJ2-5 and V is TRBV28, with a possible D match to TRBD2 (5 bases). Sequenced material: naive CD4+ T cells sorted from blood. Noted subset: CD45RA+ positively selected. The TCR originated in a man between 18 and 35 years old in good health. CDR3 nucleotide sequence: TGTGCCAGCAGTTTAGCTTCGTTTGGAGGCGGAAAACAAGAGACCCAGTACTTC. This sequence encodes CASSLASFGGGKQETQYF.